This T cell receptor beta chain came from a study of blood T cell repertoires in COVID-19. Study as a whole: COVID-19 samples, acute and convalescent, were from the United States, Italy and Spain.

In germline, CDR1 is LGHDT, CDR2 YNNKEL (reference sequence). Trimming took 5 bases from V and 5 from J, leaving 15 bases between them. The CDR3 has 14 amino acids. Sequenced by immunoSEQ multiplex PCR; TCRdb stores in-frame clones only, minus some. The table includes 150,000 to 180,000 clones, roughly 83% detected once. The rearrangement uses TRBV3-1 (or the pseudogene TRBV3-2) and TRBJ2-5, with D maybe TRBD2 (6 bases). This receptor was identified in a woman aged 60-75 years with acute or convalescent COVID-19. Input material: peripheral blood. CDR3 sequence: CASSITSNSETQYF. Here the CDR3 DNA reads TGTGCCAGCAGCATTACTAGCAACTCGGAGACCCAGTACTTC.